The T cell receptor (beta chain) described here comes from a study of shared clonotypes between healthy human individuals. Overall study: Donors had three CD4 naive, three CD4 memory, two CD8 naive and one CD8 memory plate apiece.

Nashville, Tennessee was home to all donors, who were Caucasian adults. Into CD45RA+ naive and CD45RA-negative memory subsets, the CD4+ cells were split. Clones were read by immunoSEQ multiplex PCR, and TCRdb kept only the in-frame ones, dropping some. The sample includes approximately 320,000 clones, over 65% of them seen just once. The ends were cut back, 6 bases at V and 6 bases at J, with 18 bases in the middle. The CDR3 spans 15 residues. Germline CDR1 reads SGHAT; CDR2 reads FQNNGV. This clone was counted only a few times. Sequencing was performed on memory CD4+ T cells sorted from blood. Described subset: CD45RA-negative fraction. The chain uses TRBV11-2 and TRBJ2-1; TRBD2 is a possible D gene (5 bases). This TCR derives from a young man in good health. The CDR3 DNA sequence: TGTGCCAGCAGACCCGAGACTACCCCAACCAATGAGCAGTTCTTC. Encoded protein: CASRPETTPTNEQFF.